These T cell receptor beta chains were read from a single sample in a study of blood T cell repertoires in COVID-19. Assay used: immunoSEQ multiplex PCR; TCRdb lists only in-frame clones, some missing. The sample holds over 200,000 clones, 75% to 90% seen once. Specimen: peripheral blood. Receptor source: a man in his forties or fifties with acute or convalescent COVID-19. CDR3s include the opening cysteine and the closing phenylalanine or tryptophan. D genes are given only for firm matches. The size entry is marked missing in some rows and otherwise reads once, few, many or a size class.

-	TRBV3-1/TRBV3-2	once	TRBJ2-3	CASSQSVSGTDTQYF	TGTGCCAGCAGCCAAAGCGTTAGCGGAACAGATACGCAGTATTTT
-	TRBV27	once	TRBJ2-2	CASRGFLNTGELFF	TGTGCCAGCAGGGGCTTCCTGAACACCGGGGAGCTGTTTTTT
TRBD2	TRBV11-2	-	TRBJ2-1	CASSSSGTGYNEQFF	TGTGCCAGCAGCTCTAGCGGAACGGGGTACAATGAGCAGTTCTTC
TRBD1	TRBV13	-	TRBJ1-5	CASSLRQGRSNQPQHF	TGTGCCAGCAGCCTCCGACAGGGTAGGAGCAATCAGCCCCAGCATTTT
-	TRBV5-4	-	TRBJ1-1	CASSLANSRLNTEAFF	TGTGCCAGCAGCTTGGCAAACAGCCGATTGAACACTGAAGCTTTCTTT
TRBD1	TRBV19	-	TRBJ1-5	CASSRLTGGSNQPQHF	TGTGCCAGTAGTAGATTGACAGGGGGGAGCAATCAGCCCCAGCATTTT
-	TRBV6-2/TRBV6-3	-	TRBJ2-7	CASSYSDREGYEQYF	TGTGCCAGCAGTTACTCGGACAGGGAGGGGTACGAGCAGTACTTC
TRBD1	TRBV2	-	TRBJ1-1	CASTPGGTQAFF	TGTGCCAGCACCCCAGGGGGGACTCAAGCTTTCTTT
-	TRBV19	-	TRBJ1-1	CASSPSWGGGTNTEAFF	TGTGCCAGTAGTCCAAGTTGGGGTGGGGGGACGAACACTGAAGCTTTCTTT
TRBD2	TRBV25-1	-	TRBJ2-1	CASSVSGGRNEQFF	TGTGCCAGCAGTGTCTCGGGAGGGAGGAATGAGCAGTTCTTC
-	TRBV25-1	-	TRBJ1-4	CASSVMTNEKLFF	TGTGCCAGCAGTGTCATGACTAATGAAAAACTGTTTTTT
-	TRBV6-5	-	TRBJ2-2	CASRRQIGPTGELFF	TGTGCCAGCAGGCGACAGATCGGACCCACCGGGGAGCTGTTTTTT
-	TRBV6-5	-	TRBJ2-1	CASATGPNEQFF	TGTGCCAGCGCAACGGGTCCCAATGAGCAGTTCTTC
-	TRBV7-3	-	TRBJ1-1	CASSRSGGMNTEAFF	TGTGCCAGCAGCCGTAGCGGGGGTATGAACACTGAAGCTTTCTTT
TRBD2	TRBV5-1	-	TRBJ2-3	CASRETSGSTDTQYF	TGCGCCAGCAGGGAGACTAGCGGGAGCACAGATACGCAGTATTTT
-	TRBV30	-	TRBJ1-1	CATSRSDMNTEAFF	TGTGCCACCTCCCGAAGTGACATGAACACTGAAGCTTTCTTT
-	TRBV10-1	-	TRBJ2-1	CATSLTGSNEQFF	TGCGCCACCTCCCTTACCGGGTCCAATGAGCAGTTCTTC
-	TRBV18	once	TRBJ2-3	CASSTTGGSTDTQYF	TGTGCCAGCTCTACCACTGGCGGTAGCACAGATACGCAGTATTTT
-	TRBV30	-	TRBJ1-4	CAWEGPTGELFF	TGTGCCTGGGAGGGTCCGACCGGGGAACTGTTTTTT
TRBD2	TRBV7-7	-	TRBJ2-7	CASSLLAGDPLQYF	TGTGCTAGCAGCTTACTAGCGGGAGACCCATTGCAGTACTTC
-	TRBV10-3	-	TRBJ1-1	CAISETVNTEAFF	TGTGCCATCAGTGAGACAGTGAACACTGAAGCTTTCTTT
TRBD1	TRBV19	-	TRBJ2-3	CASSLRQGMYTQYF	TGTGCCAGTAGTCTACGACAGGGGATGTATACGCAGTATTTT
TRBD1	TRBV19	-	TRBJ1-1	CASSLGQERTEAFF	TGTGCCAGTAGCCTAGGACAGGAGAGGACTGAAGCTTTCTTT
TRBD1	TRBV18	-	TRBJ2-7	CASSPTGLEQYF	TGTGCCAGCTCACCGACAGGGCTCGAGCAGTACTTC
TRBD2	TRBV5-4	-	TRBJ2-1	CASSLVAGASHNEQFF	TGTGCCAGCAGCTTGGTAGCGGGGGCCTCCCACAATGAGCAGTTCTTC
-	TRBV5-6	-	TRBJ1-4	CASSEGWSEKLFF	TGTGCCAGCAGCGAGGGTTGGAGTGAAAAACTGTTTTTT
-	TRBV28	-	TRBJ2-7	CAGGGGSYEQYF	TGTGCCGGGGGCGGGGGTTCCTACGAGCAGTACTTC
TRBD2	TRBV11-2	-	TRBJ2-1	CASSPLRGAYNEQFF	TGTGCCAGCAGCCCGCTCCGGGGGGCCTACAATGAGCAGTTCTTC
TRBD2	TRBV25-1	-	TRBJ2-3	CASSDPGTTLRDTQYF	TGTGCCAGCAGCGACCCCGGGACTACGCTCCGGGATACGCAGTATTTT
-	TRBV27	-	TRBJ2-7	CASSLNREGYEQYF	TGTGCCAGCAGTTTAAACAGGGAGGGCTACGAGCAGTACTTC
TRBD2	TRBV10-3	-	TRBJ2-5	CAISDLLAGEATIKETQYF	TGTGCCATCAGTGATCTCCTAGCGGGGGAGGCCACAATCAAAGAGACCCAGTACTTC
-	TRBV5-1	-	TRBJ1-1	CASSLAAGFPEAFF	TGCGCCAGCAGCTTGGCGGCAGGTTTTCCTGAAGCTTTCTTT
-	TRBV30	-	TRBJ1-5	CAWSVRGNQPQHF	TGTGCCTGGAGTGTTCGGGGTAATCAGCCCCAGCATTTT
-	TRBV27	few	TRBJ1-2	CASSPYRVGYGYTF	TGTGCCAGCAGTCCGTACAGGGTCGGCTATGGCTACACCTTC
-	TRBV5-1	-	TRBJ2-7	CASSLAWGGSSYEQYF	TGCGCCAGCAGCTTGGCCTGGGGCGGCAGCTCCTACGAGCAGTACTTC
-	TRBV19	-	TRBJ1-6	CASSPGTSPNSPLHF	TGTGCCAGTAGTCCCGGGACAAGCCCCAATTCACCCCTCCACTTT
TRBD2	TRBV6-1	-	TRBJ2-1	CASSDTGGRDEQFF	TGTGCCAGCAGTGACACGGGGGGGCGGGATGAGCAGTTCTTC